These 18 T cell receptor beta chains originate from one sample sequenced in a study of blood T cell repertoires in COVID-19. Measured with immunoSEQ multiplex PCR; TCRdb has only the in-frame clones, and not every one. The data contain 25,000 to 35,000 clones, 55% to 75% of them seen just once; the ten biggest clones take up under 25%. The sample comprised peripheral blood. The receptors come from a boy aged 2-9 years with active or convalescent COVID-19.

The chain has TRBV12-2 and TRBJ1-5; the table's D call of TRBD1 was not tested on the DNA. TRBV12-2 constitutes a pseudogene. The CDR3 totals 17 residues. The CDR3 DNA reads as TGTGCAAGTCGCCCCAAAGGGCAGGGGAAGGGCAATCAGCCCCAGCATTTT. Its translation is CASRPKGQGKGNQPQHF.

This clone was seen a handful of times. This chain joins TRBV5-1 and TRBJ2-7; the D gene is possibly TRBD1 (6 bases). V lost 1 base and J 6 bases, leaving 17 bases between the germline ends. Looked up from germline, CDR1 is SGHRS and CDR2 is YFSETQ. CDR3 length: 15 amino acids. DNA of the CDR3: TGCGCCAGCAGCTTGCAGCGGCAGGGGTGGAGCGAGCAGTACTTC. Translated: CASSLQRQGWSEQYF.

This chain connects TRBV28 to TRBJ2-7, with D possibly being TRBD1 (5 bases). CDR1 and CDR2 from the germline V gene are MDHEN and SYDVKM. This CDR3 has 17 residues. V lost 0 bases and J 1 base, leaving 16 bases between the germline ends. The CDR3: CASSLCLMDTGSYEQYF. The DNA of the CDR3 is TGTGCCAGCAGTTTATGTTTGATGGACACCGGATCCTACGAGCAGTACTTC.

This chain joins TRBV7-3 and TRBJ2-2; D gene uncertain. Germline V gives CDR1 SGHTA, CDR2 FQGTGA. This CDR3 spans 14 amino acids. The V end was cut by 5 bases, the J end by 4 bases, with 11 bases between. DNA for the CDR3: TGTGCCAGCAGCGAGGAACTGATCACCGGGGAGCTGTTTTTT. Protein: CASSEELITGELFF. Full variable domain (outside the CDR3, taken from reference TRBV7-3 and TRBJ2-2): GAGVSQTPSNKVTEKGKYVELRCDPISGHTALYWYRQSLGQGPEFLIYFQGTGAADDSGLPNDRFFAVRPEGSVSTLKIQRTERGDSAVYLCASSEELITGELFFGEGSRLTVL.

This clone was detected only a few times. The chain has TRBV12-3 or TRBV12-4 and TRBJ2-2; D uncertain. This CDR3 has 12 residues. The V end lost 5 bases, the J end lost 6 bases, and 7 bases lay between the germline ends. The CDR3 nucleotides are TGTGCCAGCAGTCCGGAGTCCGGGGAGCTGTTTTTT. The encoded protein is CASSPESGELFF.

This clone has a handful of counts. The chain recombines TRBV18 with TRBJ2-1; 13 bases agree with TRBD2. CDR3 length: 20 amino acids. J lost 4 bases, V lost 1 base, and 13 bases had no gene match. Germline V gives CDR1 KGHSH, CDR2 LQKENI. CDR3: CASSPQKGLAGEGRYNEQFF. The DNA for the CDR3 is TGTGCCAGCTCACCACAAAAAGGACTAGCGGGAGAAGGTAGATACAATGAGCAGTTCTTC.

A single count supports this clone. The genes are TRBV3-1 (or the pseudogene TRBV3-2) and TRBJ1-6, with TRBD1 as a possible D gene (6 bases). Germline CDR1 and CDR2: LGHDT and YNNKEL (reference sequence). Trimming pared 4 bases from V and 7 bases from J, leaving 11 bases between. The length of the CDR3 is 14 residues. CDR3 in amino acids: CASSRQQGNSPLHF. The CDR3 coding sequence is TGTGCCAGCAGCCGTCAACAGGGAAATTCACCCCTCCACTTT.

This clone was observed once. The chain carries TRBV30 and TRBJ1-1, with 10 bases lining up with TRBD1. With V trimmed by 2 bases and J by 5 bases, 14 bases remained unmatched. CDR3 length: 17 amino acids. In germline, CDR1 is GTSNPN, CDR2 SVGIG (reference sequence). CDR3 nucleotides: TGTGCCTGGAGTCCCCAGACAGGGGGCGCGTCGAGGACTGAAGCTTTCTTT. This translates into CAWSPQTGGASRTEAFF.

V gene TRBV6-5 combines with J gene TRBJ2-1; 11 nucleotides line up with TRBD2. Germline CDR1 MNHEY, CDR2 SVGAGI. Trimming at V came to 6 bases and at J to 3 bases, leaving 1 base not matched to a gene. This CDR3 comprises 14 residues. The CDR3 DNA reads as TGTGCCAGCAGGGGGACTAGCGGCTACAATGAGCAGTTCTTC. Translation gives CASRGTSGYNEQFF.

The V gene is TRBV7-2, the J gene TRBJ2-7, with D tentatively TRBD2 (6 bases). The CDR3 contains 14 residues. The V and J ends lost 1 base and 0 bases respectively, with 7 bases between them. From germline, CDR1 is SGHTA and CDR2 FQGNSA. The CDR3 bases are TGTGCCAGCAGCTTAGTCGGGGGCTCCTACGAGCAGTACGTC. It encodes CASSLVGGSYEQYV.

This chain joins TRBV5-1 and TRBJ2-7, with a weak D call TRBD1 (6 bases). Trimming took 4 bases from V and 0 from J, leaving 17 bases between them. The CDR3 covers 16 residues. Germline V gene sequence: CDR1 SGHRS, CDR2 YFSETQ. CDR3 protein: CASSRQTGTYSYEQYF. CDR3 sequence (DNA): TGCGCCAGCAGCCGCCAGACAGGTACCTACTCCTACGAGCAGTACTTC.

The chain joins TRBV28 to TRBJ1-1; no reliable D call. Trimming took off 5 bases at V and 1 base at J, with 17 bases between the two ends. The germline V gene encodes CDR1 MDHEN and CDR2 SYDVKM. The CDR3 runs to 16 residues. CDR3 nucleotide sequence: TGTGCCAGCAGTCCCCCTCCCCAGGTGAAGAACACTGAAGCTTTCTTT. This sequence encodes CASSPPPQVKNTEAFF. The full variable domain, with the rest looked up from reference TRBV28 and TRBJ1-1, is DVKVTQSSRYLVKRTGEKVFLECVQDMDHENMFWYRQDPGLGLRLIYFSYDVKMKEKGDIPEGYSVSREKKERFSLILESASTNQTSMYLCASSPPPQVKNTEAFFGQGTRLTVV.

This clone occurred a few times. CDR3 residues: CASSLAPETQYF. For the CDR3, the DNA is TGTGCCAGCAGTTTAGCCCCAGAGACCCAGTACTTC. The rearrangement uses TRBV2 and TRBJ2-5; D not resolved. Trimming removed 5 bases at V and 4 bases at J, with 8 bases between. Germline CDR1 reads SNHLY; CDR2 reads FYNNEI. The CDR3 totals 12 residues.

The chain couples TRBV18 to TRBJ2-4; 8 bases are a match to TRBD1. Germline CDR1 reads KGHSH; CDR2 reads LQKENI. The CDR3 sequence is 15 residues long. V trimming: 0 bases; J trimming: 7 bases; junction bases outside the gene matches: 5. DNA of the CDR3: TGTGCCAGCTCACCACCCGACAGGGGACAGAACATTCAGTACTTC. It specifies CASSPPDRGQNIQYF.

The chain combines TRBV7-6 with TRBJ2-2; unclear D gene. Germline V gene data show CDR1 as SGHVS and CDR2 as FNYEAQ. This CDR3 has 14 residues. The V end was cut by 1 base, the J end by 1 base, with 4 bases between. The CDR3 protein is CASSLDQNTGELFF. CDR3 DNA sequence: TGTGCCAGCAGCTTAGATCAGAACACCGGGGAGCTGTTTTTT.

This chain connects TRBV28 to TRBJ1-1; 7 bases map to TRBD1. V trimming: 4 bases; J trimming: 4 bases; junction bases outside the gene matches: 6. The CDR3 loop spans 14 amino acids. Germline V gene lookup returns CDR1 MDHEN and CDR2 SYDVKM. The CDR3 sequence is CASSYADRATEAFF. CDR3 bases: TGTGCCAGCAGTTACGCCGACAGGGCCACTGAAGCTTTCTTT.

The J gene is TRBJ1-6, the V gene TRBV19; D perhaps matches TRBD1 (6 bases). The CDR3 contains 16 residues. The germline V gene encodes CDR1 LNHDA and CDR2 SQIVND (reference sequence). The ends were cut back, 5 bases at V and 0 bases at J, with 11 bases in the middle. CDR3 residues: CASSVQGSSYNSPLHF. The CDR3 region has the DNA TGTGCCAGTAGTGTTCAGGGGAGCTCCTATAATTCACCCCTCCACTTT.

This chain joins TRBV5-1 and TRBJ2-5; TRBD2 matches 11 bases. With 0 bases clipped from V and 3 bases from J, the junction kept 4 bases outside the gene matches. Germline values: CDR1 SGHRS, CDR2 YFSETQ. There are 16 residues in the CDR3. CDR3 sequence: CASSLVASGGKETQYF. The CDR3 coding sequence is TGCGCCAGCAGCTTGGTGGCTAGCGGGGGGAAAGAGACCCAGTACTTC.